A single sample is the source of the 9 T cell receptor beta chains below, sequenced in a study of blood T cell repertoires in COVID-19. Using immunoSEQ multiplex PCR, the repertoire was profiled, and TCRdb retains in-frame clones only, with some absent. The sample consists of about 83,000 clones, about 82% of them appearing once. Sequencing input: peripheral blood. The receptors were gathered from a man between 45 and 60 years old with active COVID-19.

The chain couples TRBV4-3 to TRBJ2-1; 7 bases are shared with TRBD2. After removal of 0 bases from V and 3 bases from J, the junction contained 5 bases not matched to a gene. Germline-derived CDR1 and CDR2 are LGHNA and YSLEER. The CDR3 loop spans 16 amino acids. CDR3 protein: CASSQDLADFYNEQFF. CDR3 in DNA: TGCGCCAGCAGCCAAGATCTAGCGGACTTCTACAATGAGCAGTTCTTC.

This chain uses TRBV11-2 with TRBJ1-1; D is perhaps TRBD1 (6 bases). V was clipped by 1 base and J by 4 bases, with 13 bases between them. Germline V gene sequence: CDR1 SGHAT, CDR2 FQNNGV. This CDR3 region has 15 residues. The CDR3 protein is CASSLAGGRGTEAFF. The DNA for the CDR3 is TGTGCCAGCAGCTTAGCGGGGGGGCGCGGCACTGAAGCTTTCTTT.

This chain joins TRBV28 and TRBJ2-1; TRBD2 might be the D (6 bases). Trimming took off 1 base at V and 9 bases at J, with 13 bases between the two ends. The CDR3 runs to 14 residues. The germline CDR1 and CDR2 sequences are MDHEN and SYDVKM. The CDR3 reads CASSLSLGGGEQFF. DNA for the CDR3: TGTGCCAGCAGTTTATCTCTGGGAGGTGGTGAGCAGTTCTTC.

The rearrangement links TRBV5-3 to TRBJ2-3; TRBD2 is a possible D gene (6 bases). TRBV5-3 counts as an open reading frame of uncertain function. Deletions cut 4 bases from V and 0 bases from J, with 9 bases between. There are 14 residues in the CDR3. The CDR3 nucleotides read TGTGCCAGAAGCCCGGGACTTAGCACAGATACGCAGTATTTT. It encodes CARSPGLSTDTQYF.

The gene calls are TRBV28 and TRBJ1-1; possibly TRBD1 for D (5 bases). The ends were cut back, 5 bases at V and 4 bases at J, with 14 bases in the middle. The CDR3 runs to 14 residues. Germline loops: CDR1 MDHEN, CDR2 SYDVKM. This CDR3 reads CASSITRGGTEAFF. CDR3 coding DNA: TGTGCCAGCAGTATCACCCGGGGGGGCACTGAAGCTTTCTTT.

The CDR3 DNA follows: TGTGCCAGTAGGCCAGGGGGCAATTGGGGTGAGCAGTTCTTC. Residues: CASRPGGNWGEQFF. V gene TRBV19 combines with J gene TRBJ2-1; 8 bases map to TRBD1. The length of the CDR3 is 14 residues. The germline CDR1 and CDR2 sequences are LNHDA and SQIVND (reference sequence). Unmatched junction bases numbered 10, after V lost 6 bases and J lost 9 bases. Complete variable domain (other parts from reference TRBV19 and TRBJ2-1): DGGITQSPKYLFRKEGQNVTLSCEQNLNHDAMYWYRQDPGQGLRLIYYSQIVNDFQKGDIAEGYSVSREKKESFPLTVTSAQKNPTAFYLCASRPGGNWGEQFFGPGTRLTVL.

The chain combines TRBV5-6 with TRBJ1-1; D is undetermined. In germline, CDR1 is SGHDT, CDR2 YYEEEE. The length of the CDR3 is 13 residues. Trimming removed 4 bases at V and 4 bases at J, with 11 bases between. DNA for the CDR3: TGTGCCAGCAGCGTGGGAGCTCCCACTGAAGCTTTCTTT. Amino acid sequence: CASSVGAPTEAFF.

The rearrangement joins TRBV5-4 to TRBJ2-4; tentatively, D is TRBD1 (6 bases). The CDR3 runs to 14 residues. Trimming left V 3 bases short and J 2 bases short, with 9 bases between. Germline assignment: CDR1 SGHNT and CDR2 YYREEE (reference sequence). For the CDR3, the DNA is TGTGCCAGCAGCTCGACAGGTACCAAAAACATTCAGTACTTC. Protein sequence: CASSSTGTKNIQYF.

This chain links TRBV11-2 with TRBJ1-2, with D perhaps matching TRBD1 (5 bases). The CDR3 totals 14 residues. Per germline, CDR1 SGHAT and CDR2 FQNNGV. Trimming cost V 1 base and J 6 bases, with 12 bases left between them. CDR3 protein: CASSLVSGGDGYTF. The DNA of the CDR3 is TGTGCCAGCAGCTTAGTGTCAGGAGGGGATGGCTACACCTTC.